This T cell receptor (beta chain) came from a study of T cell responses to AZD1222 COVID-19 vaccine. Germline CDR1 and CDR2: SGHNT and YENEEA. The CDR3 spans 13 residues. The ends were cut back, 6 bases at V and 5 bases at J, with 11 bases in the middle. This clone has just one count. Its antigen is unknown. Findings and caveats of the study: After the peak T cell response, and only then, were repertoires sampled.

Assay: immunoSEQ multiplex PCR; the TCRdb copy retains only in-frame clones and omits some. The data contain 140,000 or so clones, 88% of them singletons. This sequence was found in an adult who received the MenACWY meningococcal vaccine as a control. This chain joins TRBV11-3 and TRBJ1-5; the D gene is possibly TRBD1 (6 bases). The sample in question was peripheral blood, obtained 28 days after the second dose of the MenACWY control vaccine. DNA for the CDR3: TGTGCCAGCAGTTCGGGGGGCCATCAGCCCCAGCATTTT. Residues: CASSSGGHQPQHF.